This TCR beta chain was sequenced for a study of T cells after yellow fever vaccination. Broader study findings: Boosting was followed by the reappearance of most primary-vaccination clones (around 96% CD4, about 90% CD8). Any FACS-sorted repertoire could hold abundant clonotypes that contaminate it from the bulk population.

Trimming removed 8 bases from V and 2 bases from J, with 8 bases in between. The CDR3 totals 12 residues. In germline, CDR1 is KGHSH, CDR2 LQKENI. The table lists this clonotype with a few counts. Its antigen is undetermined. A universal primer site and UMIs were added as TCR cDNA was made by 5'RACE template switching. TCRdb re-called the 5' RACE reads through MiXCR, storing one row per CDR3 protein. The data hold hundreds of thousands of distinct CDR3 sequences, with over 4.5% observed a single time. The sample here was CD4+ T cells sorted from PBMCs, taken on the day of the yellow fever booster vaccination. V gene TRBV18 combines with J gene TRBJ2-3; D gene ambiguous. The clonotype was recovered from a man aged 18 to 29 who received the YFV17D yellow fever vaccine. The DNA of the CDR3 is TGTGCCAGCGGGTTTAACACAGATACGCAGTATTTT. It codes for CASGFNTDTQYF.